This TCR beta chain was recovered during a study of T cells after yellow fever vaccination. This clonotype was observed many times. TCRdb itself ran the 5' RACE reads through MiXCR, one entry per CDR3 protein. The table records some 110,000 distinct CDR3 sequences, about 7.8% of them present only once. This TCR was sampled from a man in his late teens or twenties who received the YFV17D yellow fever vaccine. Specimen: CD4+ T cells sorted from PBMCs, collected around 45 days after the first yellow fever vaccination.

The CDR3 nucleotides are TGTGCCAGCAGCAAGCGGACAGGGACTAGCACAGATACGCAGTATTTT. It specifies CASSKRTGTSTDTQYF. The chain links TRBV7-8 to TRBJ2-3, with 8 bases lining up with TRBD1. CDR1 is SGHVS, CDR2 FQNEAQ, per germline. CDR3 length: 16 amino acids. The V and J ends lost 5 bases and 0 bases, in that order; junction bases with no gene match: 7.